Following are 18 T cell receptor beta chains from one sample sequenced in a study of T-cell reconstitution after alpha-beta-depleted transplantation in children. It was with unique molecular identifiers that the TCRbeta library was prepared. MiXCR, run by TCRdb on the PCR reads, gives a single entry per CDR3 protein. The sample consists of approximately 210,000 distinct CDR3 sequences, more than 15% of them appearing once. Sequences were derived from PBMCs, mostly from graft donor cells, sampled 360 days after TCRalphabeta/CD19-depleted stem cell transplant. The receptors stem from a male patient aged 2-10 years who had a stem cell transplant for acute lymphoblastic leukemia, so the T cells may come from the graft donor.

This chain links TRBV4-1 with TRBJ2-3; 11 bases line up with TRBD2. The CDR3 runs to 17 residues. Germline V gene sequence: CDR1 MGHRA, CDR2 YSYEKL. V trimming: 3 bases; J trimming: 2 bases; junction bases outside the gene matches: 7. CDR3 sequence (DNA): TGCGCCAGCAGCCAGCCCATTAGCGGGGGGGCCACAGATACGCAGTATTTT. As protein: CASSQPISGGATDTQYF.

This clonotype was recorded a few times. CDR3 loop: CASSYSTAVLSTDTQYF. The CDR3 DNA reads TGTGCCAGCAGTTACTCGACAGCCGTCCTTAGCACAGATACGCAGTATTTT. The chain has TRBV6-2 or TRBV6-3 and TRBJ2-3; possible D gene TRBD1, 5 bases. The CDR3 has 17 amino acids. Trimming stripped 0 bases from V and 0 bases from J, with 13 bases between. CDR1 MNHEY and CDR2 SVGEGT come from the germline V gene.

This clonotype was recorded a few times. The chain couples TRBV27 to TRBJ2-7, with D tentatively TRBD2 (5 bases). The CDR3 sequence is 17 residues long. Between the trimmed V and J ends, which lost 7 bases and 3 bases, there was a span of 25 bases. Germline values: CDR1 MNHEY, CDR2 SMNVEV (reference sequence). CDR3 sequence (DNA): TGTGCCAGCACCCCGTTCTTTAGGACTCCCCAGCGCTACGAGCAGTACTTC. Translated, it gives CASTPFFRTPQRYEQYF.

The chain employs TRBV12-3 or TRBV12-4 and TRBJ2-1, with D perhaps TRBD1 or TRBD2 (5 bases each). The CDR3 runs to 16 residues. V was shortened by 2 bases and J by 5 bases, with 16 bases between the two germline ends. CDR3 bases: TGTGCCAGCAGTTTAAGTGTGGGGGTCAACGACAATGAGCAGTTCTTC. Its translation is CASSLSVGVNDNEQFF.

The J gene is TRBJ1-4, the V gene TRBV7-9; D unclear. Trimming removed 5 bases at V and 0 bases at J, with 13 bases between. This CDR3 comprises 16 residues. From germline, CDR1 is SEHNR and CDR2 FQNEAQ (reference sequence). The CDR3 is CASSRHRGATNEKLFF. The CDR3 bases are TGTGCCAGCAGCCGTCACCGGGGTGCAACTAATGAAAAACTGTTTTTT.

This clonotype appeared many times. V usage is TRBV5-1 and J usage is TRBJ2-3; perhaps TRBD2 as D (6 bases). The length of the CDR3 is 15 residues. Trimming pared 4 bases from V and 1 base from J, leaving 13 bases between. Germline V gene data show CDR1 as SGHRS and CDR2 as YFSETQ. CDR3 sequence (DNA): TGCGCCAGCAGCCCTAAGTCGGGGGGCACAGATACGCAGTATTTT. Translation: CASSPKSGGTDTQYF.

This clonotype occurred a few times. The V gene is TRBV10-3, the J gene TRBJ2-7; D perhaps matches TRBD2 (7 bases). The CDR3 sequence is 18 residues long. With 8 bases removed from V and 2 bases from J, the gap between germline ends came to 28 bases. Per the germline V gene, CDR1 is ENHRY and CDR2 is SYGVKD. The CDR3 is CAIPTDRARLAAPYEQYF. CDR3 sequence (DNA): TGTGCCATCCCAACGGACAGAGCGAGGCTAGCGGCCCCCTACGAGCAGTACTTC.

This clonotype was detected many times. The gene calls are TRBV20-1 and TRBJ1-1, with D possibly being TRBD1 (5 bases). Per the germline V gene, CDR1 is DFQATT and CDR2 is SNEGSKA (reference sequence). The CDR3 sequence is 16 residues long. V was cut by 1 base and J by 0 bases, with 15 bases left in between. Written as DNA, the CDR3 is TGCAGTGCTAGAGTGGGGGGTCGGAGCCTGAACACTGAAGCTTTCTTT. Translation: CSARVGGRSLNTEAFF.

The rearrangement joins TRBV24-1 to TRBJ2-7; no firm D call. The germline CDR1 and CDR2 sequences are KGHDR and SFDVKD. This CDR3 has 11 residues. V was shortened by 4 bases and J by 3 bases, with 3 bases between the two germline ends. The DNA of the CDR3 is TGTGCCACCAGTGAGGGCTACGAGCAGTACTTC. Translating gives CATSEGYEQYF.

There are many counts of this clonotype. V and J are TRBV12-3 or TRBV12-4 and TRBJ1-2, with D uncertain. CDR3 length: 13 residues. Trimming removed 3 bases at V and 4 bases at J, with 9 bases between. CDR3 sequence reads: CASSFQTGYGYTF. Here the CDR3 DNA reads TGTGCCAGCAGTTTCCAGACTGGCTATGGCTACACCTTC.

J is TRBJ2-2 and V is TRBV30; no reliable D call. V shed 4 bases and J shed 5 bases, with 8 bases lying between them. The CDR3 sequence is 12 residues long. CDR1 GTSNPN and CDR2 SVGIG come from the germline V gene (reference sequence). Written as DNA, the CDR3 is TGTGCCTGGAACCGTGGGACCGGGGAGCTGTTTTTT. Encoded protein: CAWNRGTGELFF.

This rearrangement joins TRBV4-3 to TRBJ2-1; 8 bases map to TRBD1. This CDR3 is 16 amino acids long. Germline assignment: CDR1 LGHNA and CDR2 YSLEER. J was trimmed by 9 bases and V by 1 base; bases with no gene match: 11. The CDR3 DNA sequence: TGCGCCAGCAGCCAAGTCACCGGACAGGGCTTAAGTGAGCAGTTCTTC. Its translation: CASSQVTGQGLSEQFF.

For the CDR3, the DNA is TGTGCCACCTCCAGGGGGGAGAACACCGGGGAGCTGTTTTTT. This sequence encodes CATSRGENTGELFF. This chain connects TRBV10-3 to TRBJ2-2; possibly TRBD1 for D (7 bases). Germline CDR1 is ENHRY and CDR2 is SYGVKD. Trimming removed 10 bases at V and 1 base at J, with 13 bases between. This CDR3 has 14 amino acids.

This clonotype was seen a few times. The J gene is TRBJ1-5, the V gene TRBV7-2; the D is unclear. This CDR3 is 12 amino acids long. From germline, CDR1 is SGHTA and CDR2 FQGNSA. V was trimmed by 0 bases and J by 5 bases, leaving 2 bases between them. CDR3: CASSLAYQPQHF. The CDR3 bases are TGTGCCAGCAGCTTAGCGTATCAGCCCCAGCATTTT.

This sequence joins TRBV6-2 or TRBV6-3 and TRBJ1-1, with D tentatively TRBD1 (5 bases). The CDR3 has 14 residues. V dropped 2 bases and J dropped 1 base, with 8 bases sitting between them. The germline V gene has CDR1 MNHEY and CDR2 SVGEGT. The CDR3 DNA sequence: TGTGCCAGCAGTTACCGCAGGGAGAACACTGAAGCTTTCTTT. It translates to CASSYRRENTEAFF.

The V and J genes are TRBV6-5 and TRBJ2-3; TRBD1 is a possible D gene (5 bases). The CDR3 runs to 14 residues. Germline V gives CDR1 MNHEY, CDR2 SVGAGI. The V end lost 7 bases, the J end lost 0 bases, and 11 bases lay between the germline ends. The CDR3 DNA is TGTGCCAGCATCTACAGGAGTAGCACAGATACGCAGTATTTT. This gives the protein CASIYRSSTDTQYF.

The chain carries TRBV5-1 and TRBJ2-7; D perhaps matches TRBD2 (6 bases). Germline V gives CDR1 SGHRS, CDR2 YFSETQ. Trimming pared 1 base from V and 4 bases from J, leaving 12 bases between. The CDR3 is made up of 14 amino acids. CDR3 nucleotide sequence: TGCGCCAGCAGCTTGCGAGGAGGGGCTTACGAGCAGTACTTC. It encodes CASSLRGGAYEQYF.

There are a few counts of this clonotype. The J gene is TRBJ1-2, the V gene TRBV5-1; tentative D call: TRBD1 (5 bases). V was cut by 6 bases and J by 6 bases, with 15 bases left in between. The CDR3 sequence is 13 residues long. Germline V gene sequence: CDR1 SGHRS, CDR2 YFSETQ. The CDR3 DNA follows: TGCGCCAGCAAGATCTCAGGGCAAAATGGCTACACCTTC. Translation gives CASKISGQNGYTF. Supplemented by reference TRBV5-1 and TRBJ1-2, the full variable domain reads KAGVTQTPRYLIKTRGQQVTLSCSPISGHRSVSWYQQTPGQGLQFLFEYFSETQRNKGNFPGRFSGRQFSNSRSEMNVSTLELGDSALYLCASKISGQNGYTFGSGTRLTVV.